These 17 T cell receptor beta chains came from one sample sequenced in a study of OX40 agonist ivuxolimab in advanced cancers. Here immunoSEQ multiplex PCR was the method, and the copy in TCRdb shows in-frame clones only, minus some. The data show around 50,000 clones, 88% seen once. This material consisted of CD4+ or CD8+ T cells sorted from blood, taken in a trial of the OX40 agonist ivuxolimab. All receptors come from an adult with an advanced solid tumor such as melanoma, head and neck, liver or kidney cancer.

The chain carries TRBV11-2 and TRBJ1-2; tentatively, D is TRBD1 (6 bases). Germline CDR1 is SGHAT and CDR2 is FQNNGV. V was cut by 5 bases and J by 6 bases, with 22 bases left in between. There are 16 residues in the CDR3. For the CDR3, the DNA is TGTGCCAGCAGCATCTCCCGGGACAAGGGGTGGGATGGCTACACCTTC. Its translation: CASSISRDKGWDGYTF.

The chain carries TRBV7-3 and TRBJ1-1; a possible D gene is TRBD1 (5 bases). This CDR3 contains 14 residues. Germline lookup yields CDR1 SGHTA and CDR2 FQGTGA. The V end was cut by 5 bases, the J end by 2 bases, with 12 bases between. Here the CDR3 DNA reads TGTGCCAGCAGCCTTGGACAAATTAACACTGAAGCTTTCTTT. It is translated as CASSLGQINTEAFF.

V is TRBV5-4 and J is TRBJ2-1, with 9 bases matching TRBD1. The germline V gene has CDR1 SGHNT and CDR2 YYREEE (reference sequence). Trimming took 0 bases from V and 2 from J; bases not matched to a gene: 3. The CDR3 covers 16 residues. The CDR3 here is CASSLGGDRAYNEQFF. CDR3 coding DNA: TGTGCCAGCAGCTTGGGTGGGGACAGGGCCTACAATGAGCAGTTCTTC.

The count of this clone is one. The genes are TRBV2 and TRBJ2-7; 7 bases agree with TRBD2. This CDR3 contains 14 residues. Per germline, CDR1 SNHLY and CDR2 FYNNEI. V was clipped by 5 bases and J by 5 bases; unmatched bases: 9. The CDR3 protein is CASSQILGGDEQYF. CDR3 nucleotides: TGTGCCAGCAGTCAAATCCTTGGGGGGGACGAGCAGTACTTC.

There are a few counts of this clone. CDR3: CASRSGGNEKLFF. CDR3 nucleotide sequence: TGCGCCAGCAGAAGCGGAGGGAATGAAAAACTGTTTTTT. The J gene is TRBJ1-4, the V gene TRBV10-2; the D is unclear. Germline CDR1 reads WSHSY; CDR2 reads SAAADI. V was clipped by 6 bases and J by 5 bases, with 10 bases between them. The CDR3 totals 13 residues.

The rearrangement joins TRBV5-1 to TRBJ1-3, with TRBD1 identical over 7 bases. The CDR3 consists of 20 residues. The trim removed 0 bases at V and 0 bases at J, leaving 15 bases unmatched. The germline V gene has CDR1 SGHRS and CDR2 YFSETQ. The CDR3 loop reads CASSLAKLGQKKPSGNTIYF. As DNA, the CDR3 is TGCGCCAGCAGCTTGGCAAAGTTGGGACAGAAGAAGCCCTCTGGAAACACCATATATTTT.

The rearrangement links TRBV6-1 to TRBJ1-4, with 8 positions matching TRBD1. Losses at the gene ends were 3 bases for V and 6 bases for J; bases not matched to a gene: 15. The CDR3 covers 18 residues. Germline CDR1 reads MNHNS; CDR2 reads SASEGT. The CDR3, as DNA: TGTGCCAGCAGTGATCTCATAGCTACTGGACAGGGCTATGAAAAACTGTTTTTT. Residues: CASSDLIATGQGYEKLFF.

The chain carries TRBV10-3 and TRBJ2-7, with TRBD1 matching over 8 bases. The V segment lost 6 bases and the J segment 1 base; nucleotides outside the gene matches: 5. The germline V gene encodes CDR1 ENHRY and CDR2 SYGVKD. This CDR3 has 14 residues. CDR3 in amino acids: CAIRQGAESYEQYF. In nucleotides, the CDR3 is TGTGCCATCAGGCAGGGGGCAGAATCCTACGAGCAGTACTTC.

The chain is built from TRBV6-1 and TRBJ1-2, with 8 bases aligning to TRBD1. Germline lookup yields CDR1 MNHNS and CDR2 SASEGT. The CDR3 has 14 amino acids. V dropped 6 bases and J dropped 13; count of bases not matched to a gene: 16. The CDR3 loop reads CASRGGGLRQGFTF. As DNA, the CDR3 is TGTGCCAGCAGAGGGGGAGGTTTGAGACAGGGGTTCACCTTC.

The genes are TRBV7-9 and TRBJ1-1; TRBD1 might be the D (5 bases). V lost 4 bases to trimming and J lost 8 bases, with 14 bases between them. Germline CDR1 reads SEHNR; CDR2 reads FQNEAQ (reference sequence). This CDR3 contains 13 residues. CDR3 loop: CASSSEPGTEAFF. The CDR3 bases are TGTGCCAGCAGCTCAGAGCCAGGGACCGAAGCTTTCTTT.

This chain links TRBV9 with TRBJ2-2, with D uncertain. V was clipped by 0 bases and J by 5 bases, with 11 bases between them. The germline V gene encodes CDR1 SGDLS and CDR2 YYNGEE. The CDR3 is 15 residues long. CDR3 in amino acids: CASSVGSVGTGELFF. Here the CDR3 DNA reads TGTGCCAGCAGCGTAGGATCTGTGGGTACCGGGGAGCTGTTTTTT. Full variable domain (missing parts from reference TRBV9 and TRBJ2-2): DSGVTQTPKHLITATGQRVTLRCSPRSGDLSVYWYQQSLDQGLQFLIQYYNGEERAKGNILERFSAQQFPDLHSELNLSSLELGDSALYFCASSVGSVGTGELFFGEGSRLTVL.

The CDR3 spells CASSLASVGETQYF. CDR3 coding DNA: TGTGCCAGCAGTTTGGCCTCAGTGGGGGAGACCCAGTACTTC. The chain has TRBV28 and TRBJ2-5; D ambiguous. This CDR3 contains 14 residues. CDR1 is MDHEN, CDR2 SYDVKM, per germline. Trimming took off 3 bases at V and 5 bases at J, with 13 bases between the two ends.

The chain recombines TRBV4-1 with TRBJ2-7; possible D gene TRBD2, 6 bases. The CDR3 is 14 amino acids. Trimming cost V 3 bases and J 0 bases, with 9 bases left between them. The V gene's germline CDR1 is MGHRA and CDR2 YSYEKL. The CDR3: CASSQGTASYEQYF. Written as DNA, the CDR3 is TGCGCCAGCAGCCAGGGGACTGCCTCCTACGAGCAGTACTTC.

The CDR3 is CASSLDQTGRRTEAFF. The CDR3 DNA reads as TGTGCCAGCAGCTTGGATCAGACAGGGAGGCGCACTGAAGCTTTCTTT. This chain joins TRBV5-6 and TRBJ1-1; 7 positions match TRBD1. This CDR3 contains 16 residues. The germline gives CDR1 SGHDT, CDR2 YYEEEE. Trimming removed 0 bases from V and 4 bases from J; junction bases left unmatched: 9. The full variable domain, its missing parts supplied by reference TRBV5-6 and TRBJ1-1, is DAGVTQSPTHLIKTRGQQVTLRCSPKSGHDTVSWYQQALGQGPQFIFQYYEEEERQRGNFPDRFSGHQFPNYSSELNVNALLLGDSALYLCASSLDQTGRRTEAFFGQGTRLTVV.

The J gene is TRBJ1-5, the V gene TRBV5-6; D remains unclear. Trimming pared 4 bases from V and 5 bases from J, leaving 10 bases between. This CDR3 has 13 residues. Germline CDR1 is SGHDT and CDR2 is YYEEEE. In DNA form, the CDR3 reads TGTGCCAGCAGCCTGGGCCGCGATCAGCCCCAGCATTTT. Its protein product is CASSLGRDQPQHF.

A single count supports this clone. The rearrangement joins TRBV4-1 to TRBJ2-1; 10 bases agree with TRBD2. The junction had 10 bases not matched to a gene; V was cut back by 5 bases and J by 9 bases. This CDR3 has 15 amino acids. Per the germline V gene, CDR1 is MGHRA and CDR2 is YSYEKL. CDR3: CASSKHGLADIEQFF. In nucleotides, the CDR3 is TGCGCCAGCAGCAAACACGGACTAGCGGACATTGAGCAGTTCTTC.

This sequence joins TRBV19 and TRBJ1-3, with TRBD1 matching over 7 bases. J lost 12 bases, V lost 6 bases, and 11 bases had no gene match. The germline gives CDR1 LNHDA, CDR2 SQIVND (reference sequence). CDR3 length equals 13 residues. The CDR3 bases are TGTGCCAGTAGCTTCCGGGACAGTCGTCTCATATATTTT. As protein: CASSFRDSRLIYF.